One and the same sample provided the 23 T cell receptor beta chains below, sequenced in a study of T cells after yellow fever vaccination. TCRdb itself ran the 5' RACE reads through MiXCR, one entry per CDR3 protein. The sample has fewer than 150,000 distinct CDR3 sequences; roughly 8.2% are singletons. Sequenced material: CD4+ T cells sorted from PBMCs, taken 5 days after the yellow fever booster vaccination. The origin of the receptors is a man aged 25 to 40 who received the YFV17D yellow fever vaccine.

Notes on this clonotype: A much larger clone differs from this one at a single base, so this may be a read error. The rearrangement uses TRBV4-1 and TRBJ1-3, with D tentatively TRBD1 (5 bases). CDR1 is MGHRA, CDR2 YSYEKL, per germline. CDR3 length: 15 residues. The CDR3 spells CASSRDGTSGNTINF. Written as DNA, the CDR3 is TGCGCCAGCAGCCGGGACGGTACCTCTGGAAACACCATAAATTTT.

There are many counts of this clonotype. The J gene is TRBJ2-5, the V gene TRBV27; D gene unclear. This CDR3 region has 19 residues. V was shortened by 6 bases and J by 4 bases, with 30 bases between the two germline ends. Germline values: CDR1 MNHEY, CDR2 SMNVEV (reference sequence). CDR3 DNA: TGTGCCAGCAGCTTGGGTCGCAAGACTGGGGTAGGTGTAGGAGAGACCCAGTACTTC. Its protein product is CASSLGRKTGVGVGETQYF.

The gene calls are TRBV5-1 and TRBJ2-3; perhaps TRBD1 as D (5 bases). The germline gives CDR1 SGHRS, CDR2 YFSETQ. The ends were cut back, 9 bases at V and 1 base at J, with 12 bases in the middle. There are 13 residues in the CDR3. The CDR3 sequence: CATQTEGTDTQYF. For the CDR3, the DNA is TGCGCCACCCAGACAGAAGGCACAGATACGCAGTATTTT.

In its sample, this clonotype was seen many times. The V call is TRBV20-1, the J call TRBJ2-3; 13 positions match TRBD2. With 0 bases clipped from V and 10 bases from J, the junction kept 7 bases outside the gene matches. The CDR3 has 15 residues. CDR1 and CDR2 from the germline V gene are DFQATT and SNEGSKA (reference sequence). CDR3 bases: TGCAGTGCTAGAGATCAGGGGACTAGCGGGACTTCGCAGTATTTT. Translation: CSARDQGTSGTSQYF.

This clonotype came up many times. The chain couples TRBV7-8 to TRBJ2-3; a weak D match, TRBD2 (5 bases). The CDR3 has 14 amino acids. Per the germline V gene, CDR1 is SGHVS and CDR2 is FQNEAQ. V shed 3 bases and J shed 0 bases, with 7 bases lying between them. CDR3 region: CASSLRASTDTQYF. CDR3 bases: TGTGCCAGCAGCTTGAGGGCTAGCACAGATACGCAGTATTTT. Based on the CDR3 plus reference TRBV7-8 and TRBJ2-3, the full variable domain is GAGVSQSPRYKVAKRGQDVALRCDPISGHVSLFWYQQALGQGPEFLTYFQNEAQLDKSGLPSDRFFAERPEGSVSTLKIQRTQQEDSAVYLCASSLRASTDTQYFGPGTRLTVL.

This clonotype was observed many times. This chain uses TRBV28 with TRBJ2-7, with a weak D call TRBD2 (5 bases). This CDR3 contains 11 residues. CDR1 and CDR2 (germline): MDHEN, SYDVKM. V dropped 8 bases and J dropped 4 bases, with 9 bases sitting between them. In nucleotides, the CDR3 is TGTGCCAGCGGGAGTAAGTACGAGCAGTACTTC. Translated, it gives CASGSKYEQYF.

This clonotype was counted many times. The V and J genes are TRBV20-1 and TRBJ2-1, with 9 bases matching TRBD2. The CDR3 contains 15 residues. Per the germline V gene, CDR1 is DFQATT and CDR2 is SNEGSKA (reference sequence). The V and J ends lost 5 bases and 3 bases, in that order; junction bases with no gene match: 8. CDR3 nucleotides: TGCAGTGCTGTTCCCCTAGCGGGGAACTACAATGAGCAGTTCTTC. Its protein product is CSAVPLAGNYNEQFF.

This clonotype came up many times. This chain connects TRBV29-1 to TRBJ2-1, with D tentatively TRBD2 (6 bases). The germline V gene encodes CDR1 SQVTM and CDR2 ANQGSEA. Trimming cost V 8 bases and J 10 bases, with 18 bases left between them. The CDR3 consists of 12 residues. As DNA, the CDR3 is TGCAGCTTCGGTAGGAGGGAGGAAGAGCAGTTCTTC. Its protein is CSFGRREEEQFF.

This clonotype was observed many times. V and J are TRBV7-8 and TRBJ2-1, with 12 bases lining up with TRBD2. CDR1 is SGHVS and CDR2 is FQNEAQ in the germline V gene. V lost 1 base to trimming and J lost 3 bases; unmatched junction nucleotides: 1. The CDR3 totals 16 residues. The CDR3 coding sequence is TGTGCCAGCAGCTTAGGACTAGCGGGAGTCTACAATGAGCAGTTCTTC. The encoded protein is CASSLGLAGVYNEQFF.

This clonotype was recorded at least ten times. The chain recombines TRBV10-2 with TRBJ2-5; 11 positions match TRBD2. CDR1 WSHSY and CDR2 SAAADI come from the germline V gene. The length of the CDR3 is 15 residues. V lost 6 bases and J lost 4; bases outside the gene matches: 7. CDR3 coding DNA: TGCGCCAGCAGAAAGCCGGGACTAGCGGTAGAGACCCAGTACTTC. Amino acid sequence: CASRKPGLAVETQYF.

About this clonotype: Since a much larger clone is just one base distant, this may be a read error. V usage is TRBV5-5 and J usage is TRBJ2-3; D ambiguous. Per germline, CDR1 SGHKS and CDR2 YYEKEE (reference sequence). The V end was cut by 6 bases, the J end by 1 base, with 9 bases between. The CDR3 totals 13 residues. The CDR3 loop is CASTAWGTDTQYF. CDR3 bases: TGTGCCAGCACGGCATGGGGCACAGATACGCAGTATTTT.

This clonotype was detected ten times or more. This chain links TRBV19 with TRBJ2-5; D is undetermined. Trimming took 3 bases from V and 2 from J, leaving 7 bases between them. The CDR3 spans 13 residues. Germline-derived CDR1 and CDR2 are LNHDA and SQIVND (reference sequence). CDR3 sequence (DNA): TGTGCCAGTAGTATCTTTCAACAAGAGACCCAGTACTTC. It codes for CASSIFQQETQYF.

This sequence joins TRBV5-3 and TRBJ2-3; TRBD2 agrees at 11 bases. TRBV5-3 is sorted into the ORF group, with uncertain function. CDR3 length: 16 residues. Losses at the gene ends were 8 bases for V and 7 bases for J; bases not matched to a gene: 15. The CDR3 DNA follows: TGTGCCAGGGGCCCTCTAACTAGCGGGAGTACACATACGCAGTATTTT. This sequence encodes CARGPLTSGSTHTQYF.

This clonotype was counted ten times or more. The chain joins TRBV12-3 or TRBV12-4 to TRBJ1-6; D unresolved. The germline V and J ends were trimmed by 7 bases and 11 bases, with 15 bases remaining between them. The CDR3 contains 13 residues. CDR3 amino acids: CASNVGPRTPLHF. DNA for the CDR3: TGTGCCAGCAATGTGGGTCCGCGTACACCCCTCCACTTT.

A single count supports this clonotype. A single base separates this from a much larger clone, so it may be a read error. The chain has TRBV5-6 and TRBJ2-1; 11 bases align to TRBD2. The V segment lost 2 bases and the J segment 8 bases; nucleotides outside the gene matches: 12. Per the germline V gene, CDR1 is SGHDT and CDR2 is YYEEEE. The CDR3 is 17 amino acids. The CDR3 sequence: CASSFRLAGGTVDEQFF. Written as DNA, the CDR3 is TGTGCCAGCAGCTTTCGGCTAGCGGGAGGTACAGTGGATGAGCAGTTCTTC. Based on the CDR3 plus reference TRBV5-6 and TRBJ2-1, the full variable domain is DAGVTQSPTHLIKTRGQQVTLRCSPKSGHDTVSWYQQALGQGPQFIFQYYEEEERQRGNFPDRFSGHQFPNYSSELNVNALLLGDSALYLCASSFRLAGGTVDEQFFGPGTRLTVL.

V gene TRBV7-2 combines with J gene TRBJ2-7, with 13 nucleotides matching TRBD2. The CDR3 covers 14 residues. Germline CDR1 reads SGHTA; CDR2 reads FQGNSA. With 9 bases clipped from V and 7 bases from J, the junction kept 9 bases outside the gene matches. The CDR3 coding sequence is TGTGCCAGGGGGAAGACTAGCGGGAGGTGGGAGCAGTACTTC. It translates to CARGKTSGRWEQYF. Using reference TRBV7-2 and TRBJ2-7 for the parts outside the CDR3, the full variable domain is GAGVSQSPSNKVTEKGKDVELRCDPISGHTALYWYRQSLGQGLEFLIYFQGNSAPDKSGLPSDRFSAERTGGSVSTLTIQRTQQEDSAVYLCARGKTSGRWEQYFGPGTRLTVT.

This clonotype was counted a few times. The rearrangement joins TRBV5-5 to TRBJ2-5; D is possibly TRBD2 (6 bases). Deletions cut 0 bases from V and 4 bases from J, with 13 bases between. CDR1 and CDR2 (germline): SGHKS, YYEKEE (reference sequence). The CDR3 extends over 15 amino acids. CDR3 sequence reads: CASSLDPVGGETQYF. The CDR3 region has the DNA TGTGCCAGCAGCTTGGATCCCGTGGGAGGAGAGACCCAGTACTTC. Variable domain in full (rest from reference TRBV5-5 and TRBJ2-5): DAGVTQSPTHLIKTRGQQVTLRCSPISGHKSVSWYQQVLGQGPQFIFQYYEKEERGRGNFPDRFSARQFPNYSSELNVNALLLGDSALYLCASSLDPVGGETQYFGPGTRLLVL.

This clonotype has a count of ten or more. The V gene is TRBV4-3, the J gene TRBJ2-7, with no clear D. With 0 bases removed from V and 0 bases from J, the gap between germline ends came to 15 bases. Germline lookup yields CDR1 LGHNA and CDR2 YSLEER. The CDR3 consists of 17 residues. This chain's CDR3 is CASSQDRETRSSYEQYF. The CDR3 nucleotides are TGCGCCAGCAGCCAAGATAGAGAGACCAGGAGCTCCTACGAGCAGTACTTC.

This clonotype has only a few counts. The genes are TRBV12-3 or TRBV12-4 and TRBJ2-7; D may be TRBD2 (6 bases). The CDR3 covers 13 residues. V lost 3 bases and J lost 6, with 12 bases in between. The DNA of the CDR3 is TGTGCCAGCAGTTTGGAGGGATTCGTCGAGCAGTACTTC. Translation: CASSLEGFVEQYF.

In its sample, this clonotype was seen many times. The chain uses TRBV6-4 and TRBJ2-1, with 9 positions matching TRBD1. CDR1 and CDR2 from the germline V gene are MRHNA and SNTAGT. The CDR3 has 15 residues. The V and J ends lost 6 bases and 9 bases, in that order; junction bases with no gene match: 12. This chain's CDR3 is CASSEPGQGVSEQFF. As DNA, the CDR3 is TGTGCCAGCAGCGAACCGGGACAGGGTGTAAGTGAGCAGTTCTTC.

This clonotype was seen at least ten times. The chain recombines TRBV29-1 with TRBJ2-4; 9 nucleotides align to TRBD2. The trim removed 4 bases at V and 11 bases at J, leaving 9 bases unmatched. Germline CDR1 SQVTM, CDR2 ANQGSEA. The length of the CDR3 is 13 residues. Here the CDR3 DNA reads TGCAGCGTTGGGGCGGGAGGGCCGAATTTTCAGTACTTC. Protein sequence: CSVGAGGPNFQYF.

This clonotype occurred many times. The genes are TRBV18 and TRBJ1-1; D remains unclear. The ends were cut back, 2 bases at V and 2 bases at J, with 9 bases in the middle. CDR1 is KGHSH and CDR2 is LQKENI in the germline V gene. The CDR3 spans 14 residues. The CDR3 region is CASSPVVLNTEAFF. The DNA for the CDR3 is TGTGCCAGCTCACCAGTCGTCCTCAACACTGAAGCTTTCTTT.

This clonotype was observed a few times. The chain joins TRBV20-1 to TRBJ2-1; D might be TRBD2 (5 bases). This CDR3 is built from 15 residues. V lost 4 bases, J lost 3 bases, and 16 bases lay in between. Germline V gene lookup returns CDR1 DFQATT and CDR2 SNEGSKA (reference sequence). The CDR3 spells CSATRGLGYYNEQFF. As DNA, the CDR3 is TGCAGTGCTACCCGCGGGCTGGGGTACTACAATGAGCAGTTCTTC.